This paragraph covers one T cell receptor beta chain sequence. The sample, about 9.2 milliliters of peripheral blood, was drawn from each donor. Combining a sample-barcoded 5' primer with a J-beta primer mix, a second PCR ran for about 6 to 11 cycles. TCRdb recomputed calls from the 5' RACE reads with MiXCR, one row per CDR3 protein. The data contain roughly 2 million distinct CDR3 sequences, around 48% of them singletons. This record comes from a study of blood T cells in healthy people across ages. V dropped 8 bases and J dropped 4 bases, with 12 bases sitting between them. CDR1 WNHNN and CDR2 SYGVQD come from the germline V gene (reference sequence). The CDR3 is made up of 13 amino acids.

The specimen sequenced was blood. The rearrangement links TRBV10-1 to TRBJ2-1; D tentatively fits TRBD1 or TRBD2 (7 bases each). The sequence derives from a woman aged 40 to 55 in good health. CDR3 protein: CASGGDRYNEQFF. The DNA for the CDR3 is TGCGCCAGCGGGGGGGACAGATACAATGAGCAGTTCTTC.